This T cell receptor (beta chain) was sequenced in a study of cytomegalovirus exposure and HLA in healthy donors. Background on the study: Among around 170 million T cells, an earlier analysis found around 100 million unique TCR beta sequences. Study-level points and caveats: Rarity held for most TCR sequences, but there were some public TCRs that occurred in many donors. In a later analysis, the majority of CMV-associated beta chains seemingly showed HLA restriction. Some TCR beta chains (more than 150 of them) were listed as cytomegalovirus-associated.

Note on this clone: Its antigen remains unknown.

Germline trimming cut 4 bases from V and 4 bases from J; bases unmatched to any gene: 12. CDR1 is SGHNT, CDR2 YYREEE, per germline (reference sequence). The CDR3 is 17 amino acids. The primer mix had 60 Vbeta and 13 Jbeta primers. Clones were sequenced by immunoSEQ multiplex PCR, and TCRdb holds only the in-frame ones, with some missing. The table has 150,000 to 200,000 clones, 75% to 80% seen once. The source material was PBMCs. This chain uses TRBV5-4 with TRBJ2-3, with 10 bases fitting TRBD2. The sequence was obtained from a man aged 45-65 years in good health and CMV-seropositive. The CDR3 reads CASSLGGTSGASDTQYF. In nucleotides, the CDR3 is TGTGCCAGCAGCCTAGGGGGCACTAGCGGGGCATCAGATACGCAGTATTTT.